This T cell receptor beta chain emerged from a study of T-cell memory formation after mild COVID-19. Looking at the study overall: TCR clustering was largely donor specific.

Trimming stripped 5 bases from V and 14 bases from J, with 16 bases between. The CDR3 length is 12 residues. Germline-derived CDR1 and CDR2 are SGHTA and FQGNSA. Notes on the study in general: Still unconfirmed is whether the second-wave clones peaking on day 37 recognized SARS-CoV-2.

This clonotype came up a few times. Antigen: not known. With constant-segment primers, 5'RACE yielded cDNA libraries of TCR alpha and TCR beta that carried sample barcodes and UMIs. MiXCR, run by TCRdb on the 5' RACE reads, gives a single entry per CDR3 protein. The repertoire includes about 430,000 distinct CDR3 sequences, about a sixth of them detected once, and about 22% sits in the top ten. The material sequenced was PBMCs or a T cell subset sorted from them (not recorded which). The chain joins TRBV7-2 to TRBJ2-1; D gene uncertain. The sequence was collected from a man aged 18-30 years who had mild COVID-19 (a few samples of this study predate the infection). Cell type and time point are not known. Here the CDR3 reads CASSHPLGWEFF. Written as DNA, the CDR3 is TGTGCCAGCAGCCACCCTTTGGGTTGGGAGTTCTTC.